The 19 T cell receptor beta chains below come from one sample, sequenced in a study of blood T cell repertoires in COVID-19. Profiling relied on immunoSEQ multiplex PCR, and the TCRdb table lists in-frame clones only, not all of them. Of 100,000 to 150,000 clones in the sample, 65% to 90% were seen once. The specimen was PBMCs or T cells enriched from blood (not recorded which). These receptors originate from a woman in her 50s who had recovered from COVID-19.

The gene calls are TRBV9 and TRBJ1-2; 8 positions agree with TRBD1. The ends lost 4 bases at V and 5 bases at J; junction bases unmatched: 4. The CDR3 has 13 amino acids. From germline, CDR1 is SGDLS and CDR2 YYNGEE. The CDR3: CASSSTGGYGYTF. The CDR3 DNA is TGTGCCAGCAGCTCCACAGGGGGATATGGCTACACCTTC.

The chain carries TRBV19 and TRBJ2-5, with D hard to call. CDR3 length equals 13 residues. Trimming cost V 6 bases and J 4 bases, with 12 bases left between them. Germline V gives CDR1 LNHDA, CDR2 SQIVND (reference sequence). CDR3 amino acids: CASRLAGRETQYF. In DNA form, the CDR3 reads TGTGCCAGTAGACTCGCCGGTAGAGAGACCCAGTACTTC.

The rearrangement joins TRBV6-4 to TRBJ2-1; 10 bases match TRBD2. The CDR3 length is 19 residues. Germline V gene lookup returns CDR1 MRHNA and CDR2 SNTAGT. With V trimmed by 0 bases and J by 0 bases, 8 bases remained unmatched. The CDR3 here is CASSDSGIAGGLSYNEQFF. CDR3 bases: TGTGCCAGCAGTGACTCCGGGATAGCGGGGGGACTCTCCTACAATGAGCAGTTCTTC.

This chain joins TRBV24-1 and TRBJ2-3, with unresolved D. This CDR3 has 13 amino acids. Trimming pared 0 bases from V and 5 bases from J, leaving 5 bases between. Per the germline V gene, CDR1 is KGHDR and CDR2 is SFDVKD. CDR3 coding DNA: TGTGCCACCAGTGATTTGGAGCGAGATACGCAGTATTTT. Protein sequence: CATSDLERDTQYF.

This sequence joins TRBV3-1 (or the pseudogene TRBV3-2) and TRBJ2-7; TRBD2 is a possible D gene (6 bases). Germline values: CDR1 LGHDT, CDR2 YNNKEL (reference sequence). The CDR3 has 14 amino acids. V lost 4 bases and J 5 bases, leaving 15 bases between the germline ends. The CDR3 nucleotides read TGTGCCAGCAGCCTATATGGCGCGGGGCACGAGCAGTACTTC. As protein: CASSLYGAGHEQYF.

This chain joins TRBV3-1 (or the pseudogene TRBV3-2) and TRBJ2-1; no clear D gene. The CDR3 is 12 amino acids. CDR1 and CDR2 (germline): LGHDT, YNNKEL (reference sequence). V was trimmed by 1 base and J by 9 bases, leaving 7 bases between them. Here the CDR3 reads CASSQGIAEQFF. The CDR3 bases are TGTGCCAGCAGCCAAGGGATAGCTGAGCAGTTCTTC.

This chain connects TRBV4-1 to TRBJ2-7; D not certain. V lost 3 bases and J 6 bases, leaving 6 bases between the germline ends. This CDR3 spans 11 amino acids. Germline V lookup: CDR1 MGHRA, CDR2 YSYEKL. CDR3 loop: CASSHYSEQYF. The CDR3 region has the DNA TGCGCCAGCAGCCATTACAGCGAGCAGTACTTC.

CDR3 in DNA: TGTGCCAGCAGTGAGGGGACAGCCTCCACTGAAGCTTTCTTT. The encoded protein is CASSEGTASTEAFF. This chain connects TRBV2 to TRBJ1-1; TRBD1 agrees at 7 bases. Germline CDR1 and CDR2: SNHLY and FYNNEI. The CDR3 length is 14 residues. Trimming removed 3 bases from V and 4 bases from J; junction bases left unmatched: 5.

CDR3 sequence reads: CSAIAGEKLFF. Here the CDR3 DNA reads TGCAGTGCTATTGCCGGGGAAAAACTGTTTTTT. The rearrangement links TRBV20-1 to TRBJ1-4; unclear D gene. Germline CDR1 is DFQATT and CDR2 is SNEGSKA (reference sequence). The CDR3 has 11 residues. V lost 4 bases and J 8 bases, leaving 8 bases between the germline ends.

This clone was seen more than once but under ten times. The chain recombines TRBV3-1 (or the pseudogene TRBV3-2) with TRBJ2-7; tentative D call: TRBD1 (7 bases). Trimming took off 1 base at V and 0 bases at J, with 13 bases between the two ends. Germline loops: CDR1 LGHDT, CDR2 YNNKEL (reference sequence). There are 16 residues in the CDR3. DNA of the CDR3: TGTGCCAGCAGCCAAGCGGGGGCAGGGGGCTCCTACGAGCAGTACTTC. This translates into CASSQAGAGGSYEQYF.

Only a few counts were recorded for this clone. This rearrangement joins TRBV9 to TRBJ2-7, with D perhaps TRBD2 (6 bases). The CDR3 loop spans 15 amino acids. Germline values: CDR1 SGDLS, CDR2 YYNGEE. Trimming shortened V by 4 bases and J by 6 bases, and 20 bases separated the two germline ends. DNA of the CDR3: TGTGCCAGCAGCCCAGGAGCGGGTCATCCCCTCGAGCAGTACTTC. Translation gives CASSPGAGHPLEQYF.

The chain recombines TRBV15 with TRBJ1-1, with 9 nucleotides matching TRBD1. This CDR3 is built from 15 residues. Trimming removed 2 bases from V and 4 bases from J; junction bases left unmatched: 5. Germline values: CDR1 LNHNV, CDR2 YYDKDF (reference sequence). The CDR3: CATSRTGGRTTEAFF. Written as DNA, the CDR3 is TGTGCCACCAGCAGAACAGGGGGCCGGACCACTGAAGCTTTCTTT.

The chain recombines TRBV30 with TRBJ1-1; no firm D call. In germline, CDR1 is GTSNPN, CDR2 SVGIG (reference sequence). The length of the CDR3 is 12 residues. V shed 3 bases and J shed 4 bases, with 9 bases lying between them. This CDR3 is CAWSFEGTEAFF. In DNA form, the CDR3 reads TGTGCCTGGAGCTTTGAGGGCACTGAAGCTTTCTTT.

V and J are TRBV7-3 and TRBJ2-2, with 7 bases matching TRBD2. The CDR3 consists of 13 residues. V was clipped by 8 bases and J by 2 bases; unmatched bases: 2. Germline V gene sequence: CDR1 SGHTA, CDR2 FQGTGA. The CDR3 region has the DNA TGTGCCAGCGGGAGGGATAACACCGGGGAGCTGTTTTTT. Its translation: CASGRDNTGELFF.

The gene calls are TRBV4-1 and TRBJ2-5, with D maybe TRBD2 (6 bases). V shed 4 bases and J shed 1 base, with 13 bases lying between them. The germline V gene encodes CDR1 MGHRA and CDR2 YSYEKL. The CDR3 is made up of 15 amino acids. The CDR3 sequence: CASSREPGVQETQYF. CDR3 sequence (DNA): TGCGCCAGCAGCCGCGAACCGGGGGTCCAAGAGACCCAGTACTTC.

The chain couples TRBV27 to TRBJ1-1, with 8 bases identical to TRBD1. V shed 5 bases and J 1 base; nucleotides not matched to a gene: 12. Germline-derived CDR1 and CDR2 are MNHEY and SMNVEV (reference sequence). The CDR3 has 17 residues. CDR3 in DNA: TGTGCCAGCAGTCCCGACAGGGGAGAGACAGGGAACACTGAAGCTTTCTTT. This codes for CASSPDRGETGNTEAFF.

V and J are TRBV11-2 and TRBJ2-1; 9 bases agree with TRBD2. The V gene's germline CDR1 is SGHAT and CDR2 FQNNGV. The CDR3 totals 15 residues. V shed 2 bases and J 7 bases; nucleotides not matched to a gene: 6. The CDR3 DNA reads TGTGCCAGCAGCTTACAGCGGGGGGCAGAGAATGAGCAGTTCTTC. This translates into CASSLQRGAENEQFF.

The genes are TRBV5-1 and TRBJ2-7, with D unresolved. CDR1 SGHRS and CDR2 YFSETQ come from the germline V gene. CDR3 length equals 11 residues. Trimming removed 4 bases at V and 3 bases at J, with 5 bases between. This chain's CDR3 is CASSPGYEQYF. In nucleotides, the CDR3 is TGCGCCAGCAGCCCGGGCTACGAGCAGTACTTC.

This clone has just a few counts. The junction shows a germline mismatch at one end, possibly a read error. The CDR3 DNA sequence: TGTGCCAGCAGCCGGACACCGCCGGTCTTC. Residues: CASSRTPPVF. The V gene is TRBV7-9, the J gene TRBJ2-7, with D possibly being TRBD1 (5 bases). From germline, CDR1 is SEHNR and CDR2 FQNEAQ (reference sequence). The CDR3 contains 10 residues.